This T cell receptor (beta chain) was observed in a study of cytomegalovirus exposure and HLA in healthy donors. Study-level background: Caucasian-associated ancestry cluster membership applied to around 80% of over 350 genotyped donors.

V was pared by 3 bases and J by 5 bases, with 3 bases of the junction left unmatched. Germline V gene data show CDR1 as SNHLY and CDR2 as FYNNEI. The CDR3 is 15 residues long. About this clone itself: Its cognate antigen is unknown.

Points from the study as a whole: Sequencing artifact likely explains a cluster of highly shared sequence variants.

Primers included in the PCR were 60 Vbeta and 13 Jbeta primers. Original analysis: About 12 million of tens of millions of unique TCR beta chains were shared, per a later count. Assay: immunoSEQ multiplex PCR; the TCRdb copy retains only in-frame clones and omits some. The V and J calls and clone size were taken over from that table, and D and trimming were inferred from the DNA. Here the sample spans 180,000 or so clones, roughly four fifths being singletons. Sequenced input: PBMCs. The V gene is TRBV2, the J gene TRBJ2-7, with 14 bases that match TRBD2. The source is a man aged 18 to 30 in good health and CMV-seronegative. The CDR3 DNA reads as TGTGCCAGCAGTGAGACTAGCGGGAGGGCCCACGAGCAGTACTTC. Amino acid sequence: CASSETSGRAHEQYF.